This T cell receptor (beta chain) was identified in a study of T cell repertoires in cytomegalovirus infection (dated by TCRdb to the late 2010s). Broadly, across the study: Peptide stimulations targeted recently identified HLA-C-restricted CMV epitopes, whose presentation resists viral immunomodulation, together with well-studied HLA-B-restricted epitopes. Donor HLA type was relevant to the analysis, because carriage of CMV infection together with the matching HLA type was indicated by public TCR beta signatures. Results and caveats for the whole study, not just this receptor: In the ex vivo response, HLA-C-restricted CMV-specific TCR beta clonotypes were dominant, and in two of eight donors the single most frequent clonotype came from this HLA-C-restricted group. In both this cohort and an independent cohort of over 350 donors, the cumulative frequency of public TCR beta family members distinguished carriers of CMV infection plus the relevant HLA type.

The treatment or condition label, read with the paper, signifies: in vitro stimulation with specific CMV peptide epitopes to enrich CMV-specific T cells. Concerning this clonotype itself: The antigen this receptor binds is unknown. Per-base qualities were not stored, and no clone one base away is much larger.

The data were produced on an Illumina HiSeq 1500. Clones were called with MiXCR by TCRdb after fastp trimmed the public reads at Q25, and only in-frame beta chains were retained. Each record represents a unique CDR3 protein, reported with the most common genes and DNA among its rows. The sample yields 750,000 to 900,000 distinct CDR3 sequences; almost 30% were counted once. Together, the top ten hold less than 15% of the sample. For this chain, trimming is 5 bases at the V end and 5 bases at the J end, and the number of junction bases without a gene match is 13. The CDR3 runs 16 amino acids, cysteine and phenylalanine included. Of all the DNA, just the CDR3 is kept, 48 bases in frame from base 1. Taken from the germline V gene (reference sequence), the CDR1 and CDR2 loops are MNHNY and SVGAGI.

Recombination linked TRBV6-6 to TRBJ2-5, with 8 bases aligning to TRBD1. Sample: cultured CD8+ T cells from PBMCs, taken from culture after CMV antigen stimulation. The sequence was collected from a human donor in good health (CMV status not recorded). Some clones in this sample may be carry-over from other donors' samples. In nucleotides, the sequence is TGTGCCAGCAGTCAACTTTCGACAGGGGAAGGGGAGACCCAGTACTTC. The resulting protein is CASSQLSTGEGETQYF.